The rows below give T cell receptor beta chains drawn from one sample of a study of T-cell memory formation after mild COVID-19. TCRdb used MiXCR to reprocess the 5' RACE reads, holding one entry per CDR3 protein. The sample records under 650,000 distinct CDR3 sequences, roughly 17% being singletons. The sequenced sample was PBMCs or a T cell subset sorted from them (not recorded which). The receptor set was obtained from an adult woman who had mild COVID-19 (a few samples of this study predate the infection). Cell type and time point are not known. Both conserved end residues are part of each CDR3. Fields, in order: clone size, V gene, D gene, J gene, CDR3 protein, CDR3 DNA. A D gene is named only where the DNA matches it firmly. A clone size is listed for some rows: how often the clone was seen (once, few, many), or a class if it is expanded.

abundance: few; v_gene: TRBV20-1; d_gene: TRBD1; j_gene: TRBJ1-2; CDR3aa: CSATPTGQNYYGYTF; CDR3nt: TGCAGTGCTACTCCGACGGGACAGAACTACTATGGCTACACCTTC
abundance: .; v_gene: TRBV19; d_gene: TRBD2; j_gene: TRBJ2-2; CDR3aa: CASRNSGRALAGELFF; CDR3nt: TGTGCCAGTAGAAATAGCGGGAGGGCCCTCGCCGGGGAGCTGTTTTTT
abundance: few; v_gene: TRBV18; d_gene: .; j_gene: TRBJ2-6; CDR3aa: CASSPQRETGANVLTF; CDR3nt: TGTGCCAGCTCACCACAGAGGGAGACTGGGGCCAACGTCCTGACTTTC
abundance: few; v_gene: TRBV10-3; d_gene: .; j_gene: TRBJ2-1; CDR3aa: CATGDGALNEQFF; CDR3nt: TGTGCCACCGGGGATGGGGCGCTTAATGAGCAGTTCTTC
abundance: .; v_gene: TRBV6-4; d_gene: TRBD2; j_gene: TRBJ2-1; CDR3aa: CASSDPSAGGDNEQFF; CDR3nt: TGTGCCAGCAGTGACCCCTCAGCGGGAGGGGACAATGAGCAGTTCTTC
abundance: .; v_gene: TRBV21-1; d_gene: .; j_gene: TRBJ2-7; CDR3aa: CASSKAGFYEQYF; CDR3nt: TGTGCCAGCAGCAAAGCGGGATTCTACGAGCAGTACTTC
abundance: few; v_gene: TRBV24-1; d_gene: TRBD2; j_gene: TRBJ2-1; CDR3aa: CATSDLSSGRAGNEQFF; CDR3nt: TGTGCCACCAGTGATTTGTCGAGCGGGAGGGCCGGGAATGAGCAGTTCTTC
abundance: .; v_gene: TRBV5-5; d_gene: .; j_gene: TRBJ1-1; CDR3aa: CASSALRVKGNTEAFF; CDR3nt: TGTGCCAGCAGCGCCCTACGTGTTAAGGGCAACACTGAAGCTTTCTTT
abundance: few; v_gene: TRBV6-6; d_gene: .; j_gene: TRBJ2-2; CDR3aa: CASSQAEVNTGELFF; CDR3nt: TGTGCCAGCAGTCAAGCGGAGGTGAACACCGGGGAGCTGTTTTTT
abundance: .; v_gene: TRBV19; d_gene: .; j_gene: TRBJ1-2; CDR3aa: CASIRAGENYGYTF; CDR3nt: TGTGCCAGTATTAGGGCAGGGGAAAACTATGGCTACACCTTC